This entry concerns a single T cell receptor (beta chain). Measured with immunoSEQ multiplex PCR; TCRdb has only the in-frame clones, and not every one. This sample has fewer than 350,000 clones, with approximately 81% found just once. The study drew participants aged about 18 to 89 years from some 24 US areas. Two negative PCRs, clearance, or symptom resolution had been documented for recovered Cohort 3 donors. From germline, CDR1 is SEHNR and CDR2 FQNEAQ (reference sequence). Trimming cost V 6 bases and J 2 bases, with 14 bases left between them. This CDR3 comprises 15 residues. The data belong to a study of blood T cell repertoires in COVID-19. Study-wide context: The origin of the acute and convalescent COVID-19 samples was the United States, Italy and Spain.

This receptor was taken from a woman aged 45-59 years who had recovered from COVID-19. The sequencing input was PBMCs or T cells enriched from blood (not recorded which). The J gene is TRBJ1-3, the V gene TRBV7-9, with D perhaps TRBD1 (6 bases). CDR3 sequence: CASRREGETGNTIYF. CDR3 bases: TGTGCCAGCAGAAGAGAGGGGGAAACTGGAAACACCATATATTTT.